This record covers a single TCR beta chain. The antigen remains unidentified. The data were taken from a study of T cells in narcolepsy. Study background: Patients with NT1 or NT2 and healthy control donors were enrolled.

Study observations and caveats: In some patient and control memory CD4+ samples, autoreactive clones were absent.

CDR1 is MNHEY, CDR2 SMNVEV, per germline (reference sequence). The CDR3 spans 16 residues. V gave up 8 bases and J gave up 5 bases; unmatched junction bases: 17. The assay was immunoSEQ multiplex PCR, and TCRdb's table has in-frame clones only and misses some. Among 20,000 to 25,000 clones, 84% were seen once, and the ten largest hold about 1.3%. What was sequenced was CD45RA- memory CD4+ T cells from PBMCs. The gene calls are TRBV27 and TRBJ2-7; the match to TRBD2 covers 8 bases. The sequence was obtained from a human donor with narcolepsy. In DNA, the CDR3 is TGTGCCAGCTCCTTAACTGAGACGGGAGGGCCCCACGAGCAGTACTTC. It encodes CASSLTETGGPHEQYF.